This T cell receptor beta chain was retrieved from a study of cytomegalovirus exposure and HLA in healthy donors. Trimming took off 0 bases at V and 6 bases at J, with 12 bases between the two ends. Germline CDR1 is MNHNS and CDR2 is SASEGT. This CDR3 is 14 amino acids long. This donor lacks a recorded CMV serostatus. The primer mix had 60 Vbeta and 13 Jbeta primers. TCRdb's table, derived via immunoSEQ multiplex PCR, lists solely in-frame clones and lacks some. Counted here are 50,000 to 70,000 clones, 83% occurring once; the ten biggest clones make up approximately 1.5%. This receptor was taken from a human donor in good health. The chain couples TRBV6-1 to TRBJ2-7; a weak D match, TRBD2 (6 bases). The sequenced material came from PBMCs. The CDR3 protein is CASSEAIGGGEQYF. The CDR3 DNA sequence: TGTGCCAGCAGTGAAGCGATCGGGGGAGGCGAGCAGTACTTC.